Listed here are 31 T cell receptor beta chains from one sample, sequenced in a study of CD8 T cells in ankylosing spondylitis. MiXCR was run by TCRdb on the 5' RACE reads, yielding one entry per CDR3 protein. The sample contains 230,000 or so distinct CDR3 sequences, over 15% of which appear only once. Material: blood, either unsorted or a sorted T cell fraction (not recorded which). The receptors were sampled from a male donor with ankylosing spondylitis or in good health (not recorded which).

In its sample, this clonotype was seen a few times. The chain has TRBV7-3 and TRBJ2-1; D might be TRBD2 (6 bases). With 1 base removed from V and 10 bases from J, the gap between germline ends came to 17 bases. From germline, CDR1 is SGHTA and CDR2 FQGTGA. CDR3 length: 15 amino acids. The CDR3 DNA reads as TGTGCCAGCAGCTTAATGGGGGGTCTACCGGGGGAGCAGTTCTTC. This translates into CASSLMGGLPGEQFF. Full variable domain (missing parts from reference TRBV7-3 and TRBJ2-1): GAGVSQTPSNKVTEKGKYVELRCDPISGHTALYWYRQSLGQGPEFLIYFQGTGAADDSGLPNDRFFAVRPEGSVSTLKIQRTERGDSAVYLCASSLMGGLPGEQFFGPGTRLTVL.

V and J are TRBV6-2 or TRBV6-3 and TRBJ2-7; D may match TRBD1 or TRBD2 (5 bases each). V lost 0 bases, J lost 4 bases, and 16 bases lay in between. Looked up from germline, CDR1 is MNHEY and CDR2 is SVGEGT. This CDR3 is 16 amino acids long. CDR3 nucleotides: TGTGCCAGCAGTTACTCCGGGACCTCATTGAAATACGAGCAGTACTTC. Residues: CASSYSGTSLKYEQYF.

V gene TRBV6-1 combines with J gene TRBJ2-4, with D maybe TRBD2 (7 bases). Per germline, CDR1 MNHNS and CDR2 SASEGT. Deletions cut 7 bases from V and 0 bases from J, with 19 bases between. This CDR3 is 17 amino acids long. DNA for the CDR3: TGTGCCAGCACCCTGGGGGGGGCGCCCGGAGCCAAAAACATTCAGTACTTC. It encodes CASTLGGAPGAKNIQYF.

V usage is TRBV7-9 and J usage is TRBJ2-1; D is undetermined. Per the germline V gene, CDR1 is SEHNR and CDR2 is FQNEAQ (reference sequence). The CDR3 consists of 13 residues. V shed 1 base and J shed 5 bases, with 6 bases lying between them. DNA for the CDR3: TGTGCCAGCAGCTTAGTTATGGACAATGAGCAGTTCTTC. This gives the protein CASSLVMDNEQFF.

This clonotype occurred a few times. The CDR3 spells CASSQGWAYNEQFF. CDR3 DNA sequence: TGTGCCAGCTCACAGGGGTGGGCCTACAATGAGCAGTTCTTC. The chain joins TRBV18 to TRBJ2-1; tentatively, D is TRBD1 (5 bases). Trimming took off 4 bases at V and 2 bases at J, with 9 bases between the two ends. The CDR3 is 14 amino acids. Germline CDR1 reads KGHSH; CDR2 reads LQKENI.

The chain employs TRBV7-6 and TRBJ1-5; D is unclear. V lost 3 bases to trimming and J lost 2 bases, with 14 bases between them. This CDR3 contains 16 residues. Germline V gene sequence: CDR1 SGHVS, CDR2 FNYEAQ. Here the CDR3 DNA reads TGTGCCAGCAGCTTTGGATCTGATGGGGGCAATCAGCCCCAGCATTTT. Its translation: CASSFGSDGGNQPQHF.

This clonotype came up a few times. CDR3 protein: CASSPEGGPQYF. In nucleotides, the CDR3 is TGCGCCAGCAGCCCCGAAGGGGGGCCCCAGTACTTC. The chain joins TRBV4-1 to TRBJ2-5; the D gene could be TRBD1 or TRBD2 (6 bases each). Per the germline V gene, CDR1 is MGHRA and CDR2 is YSYEKL. This CDR3 spans 12 amino acids. Between the trimmed V and J ends, which lost 4 bases and 9 bases, there was a span of 12 bases.

J is TRBJ2-2 and V is TRBV6-5, with 9 bases matching TRBD2. This CDR3 has 14 residues. Trimming took 2 bases from V and 6 from J; bases not matched to a gene: 1. CDR1 and CDR2 (germline): MNHEY, SVGAGI. CDR3 DNA: TGTGCCAGCAGTTACGGCGGGAGGGCCGGGGAGCTGTTTTTT. This gives the protein CASSYGGRAGELFF.

J is TRBJ2-1 and V is TRBV11-2, with D uncertain. V shed 3 bases and J shed 6 bases, with 15 bases lying between them. Germline CDR1 reads SGHAT; CDR2 reads FQNNGV. This CDR3 comprises 15 residues. The chain's CDR3 is CASSFGPPGPNEQFF. CDR3 coding DNA: TGTGCCAGCAGCTTCGGACCGCCCGGGCCCAATGAGCAGTTCTTC.

This clonotype was recorded at least ten times. V is TRBV29-1 and J is TRBJ2-7, with 8 nucleotides matching TRBD1. V trimming: 6 bases; J trimming: 1 base; junction bases outside the gene matches: 8. The V gene's germline CDR1 is SQVTM and CDR2 ANQGSEA. The CDR3 is 14 amino acids. CDR3 bases: TGCAGCGTGCCCGGGACAGGCAATTCCTACGAGCAGTACTTC. It yields the protein CSVPGTGNSYEQYF.

The rearrangement links TRBV5-1 to TRBJ2-3; 14 bases map to TRBD2. The CDR3 is 16 amino acids. CDR1 is SGHRS, CDR2 YFSETQ, per germline. J gave up 5 bases and V 4 bases, and 6 bases lay outside the gene matches. Here the CDR3 reads CASSDGTSGRGDTQYF. DNA for the CDR3: TGCGCCAGCAGCGACGGGACTAGCGGGAGAGGAGATACGCAGTATTTT.

This clonotype has more than one count but fewer than ten. The J gene is TRBJ2-7, the V gene TRBV9; D is perhaps TRBD1 (5 bases). CDR1 is SGDLS and CDR2 is YYNGEE in the germline V gene. Trimming took 0 bases from V and 7 from J, leaving 17 bases between them. This CDR3 is built from 15 residues. The CDR3 protein is CASSVGSRELVEQYF. The CDR3 region has the DNA TGTGCCAGCAGCGTAGGGAGCAGGGAATTGGTTGAGCAGTACTTC.

The V call is TRBV20-1, the J call TRBJ2-5; 12 nucleotides match TRBD2. With 6 bases clipped from V and 5 bases from J, the junction kept 13 bases outside the gene matches. CDR1 is DFQATT and CDR2 is SNEGSKA in the germline V gene (reference sequence). The CDR3 has 16 residues. In DNA, the CDR3 is TGCAGTGCCCCTTTAAGGACTAGCGGGATTGGGGAGACCCAGTACTTC. Amino acids: CSAPLRTSGIGETQYF.

This clonotype was counted ten times or more. This chain joins TRBV7-8 and TRBJ2-1; 7 positions match TRBD2. Losses at the gene ends were 0 bases for V and 8 bases for J; bases not matched to a gene: 4. The CDR3 loop spans 14 amino acids. The germline V gene has CDR1 SGHVS and CDR2 FQNEAQ. Written as DNA, the CDR3 is TGTGCCAGCAGCTTAGCGGGAGGGCTCTATGAGCAGTTCTTC. This sequence encodes CASSLAGGLYEQFF.

This clonotype occurred many times. The chain joins TRBV5-1 to TRBJ2-7; TRBD2 might be the D (5 bases). This CDR3 has 17 residues. Trimming pared 3 bases from V and 0 bases from J, leaving 19 bases between. CDR1 is SGHRS and CDR2 is YFSETQ in the germline V gene. CDR3 DNA: TGCGCCAGCAGCTCCGGTCCAGGCGGGTTCAGCTCCTACGAGCAGTACTTC. Its translation is CASSSGPGGFSSYEQYF.

This clonotype was observed a few times. One end of the junction varies from germline; a read error may be responsible. The chain recombines TRBV23-1 with TRBJ2-7, with 12 positions matching TRBD1. TRBV23-1 is an open reading frame whose function is uncertain. The CDR3 length is 16 residues. The CDR3 region has the DNA TGCGCCAGCAGCCCAAGCGGGACAGGGGGCTCCCACGAGCAGTACTTC. Translating gives CASSPSGTGGSHEQYF.

This clonotype was detected only a few times. The chain recombines TRBV4-1 with TRBJ1-3; 8 bases are a match to TRBD1. The germline gives CDR1 MGHRA, CDR2 YSYEKL. V was pared by 8 bases and J by 0 bases, with 9 bases of the junction left unmatched. This CDR3 spans 16 amino acids. This chain's CDR3 is CASANLQGGSGNTIYF. The CDR3 bases are TGCGCCAGCGCTAACCTACAGGGGGGCTCTGGAAACACCATATATTTT.

The chain recombines TRBV6-5 with TRBJ2-1; 10 nucleotides agree with TRBD2. The germline gives CDR1 MNHEY, CDR2 SVGAGI. J gave up 7 bases and V 4 bases, and 7 bases lay outside the gene matches. This CDR3 comprises 15 residues. The CDR3 spells CASSLAGGLSNEQFF. CDR3 in DNA: TGTGCCAGCAGTTTAGCGGGAGGCTTGTCTAATGAGCAGTTCTTC.

This clonotype has just a few counts. The chain is built from TRBV20-1 and TRBJ2-3; TRBD2 matches 10 bases. CDR3 length: 18 amino acids. Germline CDR1 is DFQATT and CDR2 is SNEGSKA (reference sequence). The ends lost 1 base at V and 0 bases at J; junction bases unmatched: 10. DNA of the CDR3: TGCAGTGCTAGAGGGGCAGAGGCGACTAGCGGGAGCACAGATACGCAGTATTTT. The encoded protein is CSARGAEATSGSTDTQYF.

This clonotype was seen a handful of times. The J gene is TRBJ2-1, the V gene TRBV7-9; 9 bases match TRBD1. With 5 bases clipped from V and 6 bases from J, the junction kept 8 bases outside the gene matches. The germline V gene encodes CDR1 SEHNR and CDR2 FQNEAQ (reference sequence). The CDR3 is 15 residues long. CDR3 loop: CASSLQGALINEQFF. Written as DNA, the CDR3 is TGTGCCAGCAGCCTACAGGGGGCGCTGATCAATGAGCAGTTCTTC.

A remark on this clonotype: A much larger clone lies a single base off, so this may be a read error. This chain connects TRBV20-1 to TRBJ2-1, with TRBD1 matching over 9 bases. CDR3 length: 12 amino acids. Germline CDR1 is DFQATT and CDR2 is SNEGSKA (reference sequence). The CDR3 DNA sequence: TGCAGTGCTAGCGACAGGGGGTATGAGCCGTTCTTC. This gives the protein CSASDRGYEPFF.

The V gene is TRBV12-3 or TRBV12-4, the J gene TRBJ2-5, with TRBD2 matching over 10 bases. The V segment lost 5 bases and the J segment 5 bases; nucleotides outside the gene matches: 14. This CDR3 spans 17 amino acids. The CDR3 bases are TGTGCCAGCAGTCAGAGCTGGCTAGCGGGAGTAGGGGAGACCCAGTACTTC. It specifies CASSQSWLAGVGETQYF.

This chain uses TRBV19 with TRBJ2-1; no clear D. Trimming pared 3 bases from V and 2 bases from J, leaving 5 bases between. The CDR3 contains 13 residues. Germline values: CDR1 LNHDA, CDR2 SQIVND (reference sequence). CDR3 DNA sequence: TGTGCCAGTAGTATCAATACCTACAATGAGCAGTTCTTC. This translates into CASSINTYNEQFF.

This clonotype showed up just once. The conserved phenylalanine or tryptophan is not found at the CDR3 terminus, so this likely reflects a read error. The chain employs TRBV6-1 and TRBJ2-7; D is tentatively TRBD1 or TRBD2 (6 bases each). The CDR3 sequence is 13 residues long. Looked up from germline, CDR1 is MNHNS and CDR2 is SASEGT. V lost 0 bases and J 5 bases, leaving 8 bases between the germline ends. CDR3: CASSEAGGHEQYL. For the CDR3, the DNA is TGTGCCAGCAGTGAAGCAGGGGGGCACGAGCAGTACCTC.

The rearrangement uses TRBV20-1 and TRBJ2-1; 13 nucleotides match TRBD2. V dropped 0 bases and J dropped 6; count of bases not matched to a gene: 2. Germline V gene sequence: CDR1 DFQATT, CDR2 SNEGSKA (reference sequence). CDR3 length: 15 amino acids. CDR3 sequence: CSARDGTSGTNEQFF. DNA for the CDR3: TGCAGTGCTAGAGATGGGACTAGCGGGACCAATGAGCAGTTCTTC.

This clonotype has only a few counts. The chain uses TRBV9 and TRBJ2-7; D is perhaps TRBD1 (6 bases). Between the trimmed V and J ends, which lost 3 bases and 0 bases, there was a span of 10 bases. The CDR3 is 14 residues long. Germline V CDR1 and CDR2: SGDLS, YYNGEE. The CDR3 DNA is TGTGCCAGCAGCGGACCACAGGGCTCCTACGAGCAGTACTTC. Residues: CASSGPQGSYEQYF. The whole variable domain, remainder taken from reference TRBV9 and TRBJ2-7, is DSGVTQTPKHLITATGQRVTLRCSPRSGDLSVYWYQQSLDQGLQFLIQYYNGEERAKGNILERFSAQQFPDLHSELNLSSLELGDSALYFCASSGPQGSYEQYFGPGTRLTVT.

This clonotype was found many times. V gene TRBV10-3 combines with J gene TRBJ2-1, with 16 positions matching TRBD2. J lost 2 bases, V lost 6 bases, and 13 bases had no gene match. Germline V lookup: CDR1 ENHRY, CDR2 SYGVKD. This CDR3 is 20 amino acids long. CDR3 amino acids: CAISRSGTSGRALPYNEQFF. The CDR3 nucleotides are TGTGCCATCAGCCGCTCCGGGACTAGCGGGAGGGCCCTCCCCTACAATGAGCAGTTCTTC.

This clonotype was recorded at least ten times. The J gene is TRBJ2-1, the V gene TRBV20-1; no firm D call. Trimming left V 5 bases short and J 8 bases short, with 7 bases between. CDR3 length: 10 residues. Germline V gene lookup returns CDR1 DFQATT and CDR2 SNEGSKA (reference sequence). The CDR3 loop is CSALEDEQFF. The CDR3 DNA reads as TGCAGTGCTTTAGAGGATGAGCAGTTCTTC.

V usage is TRBV6-5 and J usage is TRBJ2-7; 8 bases line up with TRBD1. Germline lookup yields CDR1 MNHEY and CDR2 SVGAGI. J lost 4 bases, V lost 2 bases, and 4 bases had no gene match. The CDR3 is 14 residues long. This CDR3 is CASSYHGQGYEQYF. CDR3 nucleotide sequence: TGTGCCAGCAGTTACCATGGACAGGGTTACGAGCAGTACTTC.

This chain links TRBV20-1 with TRBJ2-3; perhaps TRBD1 as D (6 bases). V was pared by 5 bases and J by 0 bases, with 21 bases between. Germline CDR1 and CDR2: DFQATT and SNEGSKA (reference sequence). The CDR3 totals 17 residues. CDR3 in amino acids: CSASDSLSATSTDTQYF. The DNA of the CDR3 is TGCAGTGCTTCGGACAGCCTAAGCGCCACTAGCACAGATACGCAGTATTTT.

The genes are TRBV27 and TRBJ2-5; the match to TRBD1 covers 8 bases. This CDR3 is built from 14 residues. V shed 9 bases, J shed 4 bases, and the junction held 10 bases outside the gene matches. Germline CDR1 MNHEY, CDR2 SMNVEV (reference sequence). The CDR3 reads CASWDRRARETQYF. The CDR3 bases are TGTGCCAGTTGGGACAGGAGGGCCCGAGAGACCCAGTACTTC.